The source of this T cell receptor beta chain is a study of beta chain features in type 1 diabetes. Naive, central memory, regulatory and stem cell-like memory cells within the CD4+ compartment were sorted using CD45RO/CCR7/CD25/CD127/CD95/CD27. Each sorted population was over 95% pure. The table lists this clone with many counts. Expressed TCRB transcripts were sequenced because the entire RNA isolate underwent reverse transcription. Some clones are missing from TCRdb's copy, which holds only in-frame ones; the method was immunoSEQ multiplex PCR. The table has under 300,000 clones, 25% to 35% seen once. Germline lookup yields CDR1 SNHLY and CDR2 FYNNEI. Trimming took 7 bases from V and 0 from J, leaving 7 bases between them. The CDR3 loop spans 13 amino acids.

The clonotype comes from a man aged 25-40 years in good health. Sequenced sample: central memory CD4+ T cells from blood. V gene TRBV2 combines with J gene TRBJ2-1, with D possibly matching TRBD1 (5 bases). The DNA for the CDR3 is TGTGCCAGCAAGGGGAACTCCTACAATGAGCAGTTCTTC. Translating gives CASKGNSYNEQFF. The whole variable domain, remainder taken from reference TRBV2 and TRBJ2-1, is EPEVTQTPSHQVTQMGQEVILRCVPISNHLYFYWYRQILGQKVEFLVSFYNNEISEKSEIFDDQFSVERPDGSNFTLKIRSTKLEDSAMYFCASKGNSYNEQFFGPGTRLTVL.